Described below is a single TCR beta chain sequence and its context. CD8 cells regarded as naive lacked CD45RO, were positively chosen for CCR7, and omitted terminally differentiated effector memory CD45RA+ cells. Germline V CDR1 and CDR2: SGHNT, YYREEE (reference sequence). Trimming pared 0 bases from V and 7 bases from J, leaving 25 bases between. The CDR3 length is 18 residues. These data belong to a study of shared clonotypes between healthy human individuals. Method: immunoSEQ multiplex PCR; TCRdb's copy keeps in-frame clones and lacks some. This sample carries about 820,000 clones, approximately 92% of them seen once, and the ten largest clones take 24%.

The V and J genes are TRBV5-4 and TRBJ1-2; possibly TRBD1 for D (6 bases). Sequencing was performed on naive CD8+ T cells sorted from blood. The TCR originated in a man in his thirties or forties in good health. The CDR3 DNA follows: TGTGCCAGCAGCTTGGCCGAAGGACAGATAGGGGATTCGCGTGGCTACACCTTC. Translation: CASSLAEGQIGDSRGYTF.